A selection of T cell receptor beta chains follows, all from one sample in a study of Graves' ophthalmopathy and Graves' hyperthyroidism. TCRdb reanalysed the multiplex PCR reads using MiXCR and keeps one entry per CDR3 protein. The sample shows about 210,000 distinct CDR3 sequences, approximately 28% of them seen only once. Material for sequencing was peripheral blood. These receptor sequences come from a man aged 45-60 years with Graves' ophthalmopathy. The CDR3 runs from the conserved cysteine through the conserved F or W. Each record gives: V gene, J gene, D gene, clone size, CDR3 DNA, CDR3 protein. A D gene is named only where the DNA matches it firmly. The size field reads once, few, many or a size class.

>TRBV6-5|TRBJ2-7|.|many
TGTGCCAGCACCCAGGGGAGAATCTACGAGCAGTACTTC
CASTQGRIYEQYF
>TRBV12-3/TRBV12-4|TRBJ2-7|.|many
TGTGCCAGCAGTTTAGGGCGCGGTTTGGCGATTTCCGAGCAGTACTTC
CASSLGRGLAISEQYF
>TRBV5-1|TRBJ2-5|.|many
TGCGCCAGCAGCTTGTCGCCGACAGCCGTCTACGAGACCCAGTACTTC
CASSLSPTAVYETQYF
>TRBV7-8|TRBJ2-7|.|many
TGTGCCAGCAGCCCGGGCCCCTCCGACCCAACCTACGAGCAGTACTTC
CASSPGPSDPTYEQYF
>TRBV20-1|TRBJ2-3|TRBD2|many
TGCAGTGCTGTCACTAGCGGGTCAGATACGCAGTATTTT
CSAVTSGSDTQYF
>TRBV28|TRBJ2-6|.|many
TGTGCCAGTAACCTTGGAGGGATCCCACGCTCTGGGGCCAACGTCCTGACTTTC
CASNLGGIPRSGANVLTF
>TRBV6-5|TRBJ1-1|TRBD1|many
TGTGCCAGCAAGGGGAGGGGGCACGCTGAAGCTTTCTTT
CASKGRGHAEAFF
>TRBV11-2|TRBJ2-7|TRBD2|many
TGTGCCAGCAGCCAGACTAGCGCCGCCTACGAGCAGTACTTC
CASSQTSAAYEQYF
>TRBV18|TRBJ1-1|TRBD1|many
TGTGCCAGCTCGATAACAGGGGCTCCCGCTGAAGCTTTCTTT
CASSITGAPAEAFF
>TRBV7-8|TRBJ2-7|TRBD1|many
TGTGCCAGCAGCTTAGCGGGCGGGACAGGGGGCGTTTACGAGCAGTACTTC
CASSLAGGTGGVYEQYF
>TRBV6-2/TRBV6-3|TRBJ2-5|TRBD2|many
TGTGCCAGCAGTTGGGAGGGAGGCGGGACCCAGTACTTC
CASSWEGGGTQYF
>TRBV19|TRBJ1-6|.|many
TGTGCCAGTAGTCCTCAGGGATCCTATAATTCACCCCTCCACTTT
CASSPQGSYNSPLHF
>TRBV20-1|TRBJ2-5|TRBD2|many
TGCAGTGTAGCGGGACGCAAAGAGACCCAGTACTTC
CSVAGRKETQYF